This T cell receptor (beta chain) is drawn from a study of cytomegalovirus exposure and HLA in healthy donors. The overall study: In an early release, HLA-typed donors contributed some 88 million unique TCR sequences. Researchers found that approximately 85% of about 400 genotyped donors fell within the Caucasian-associated ancestry cluster. General study results and limits: Later analysis showed TCR association rates varying by HLA locus, highest for DRB1 and lowest for HLA-C.

With regard to this clone: Its target is unknown.

The PCR employed 60 Vbeta primers together with 13 Jbeta primers. Some clones are missing from TCRdb's copy, which holds only in-frame ones; the method was immunoSEQ multiplex PCR. The table records 140,000 to 150,000 clones, around 10% of them present only once. Input material: PBMCs. The receptor was derived from a male donor in good health and CMV-seronegative.

CDR3 sequence (DNA): TGTGCCAGCAGCCAAGATTCCGGGAGTAGCTCCTACAATGAGCAGTTCTTC. Its translation is CASSQDSGSSSYNEQFF. The V call is TRBV14, the J call TRBJ2-1; D is possibly TRBD2 (6 bases). The germline V gene encodes CDR1 SGHDN and CDR2 FVKESK. V lost 0 bases to trimming and J lost 0 bases, with 12 bases between them. This CDR3 is 17 amino acids long.